This TCR beta chain was retrieved from a study of blood T cells in healthy people across ages. Whole-study results and caveats: Older age went with lower TCR beta diversity per million T cells, in a roughly linear way.

The donors, healthy Caucasians from Russia, were aged roughly 6 to 90. RNA extraction gave at least 5 micrograms of total RNA per sample. Concerning this clonotype itself: Antigen: not known.

The V gene lost 2 bases and the J gene lost 0 bases, with 24 bases spanning the gap. There are 20 residues in the CDR3. CDR1 MNHEY and CDR2 SMNVEV come from the germline V gene (reference sequence). Combining a sample-barcoded 5' primer with a J-beta primer mix, a second PCR ran for about 6 to 11 cycles. A template-switch adaptor containing 12 random nucleotides labeled each cDNA molecule. TCRdb re-derived calls from the 5' RACE reads in MiXCR, one entry per CDR3 protein. The sample has roughly 1,300,000 distinct CDR3 sequences, roughly 60% seen once; the top ten hold roughly 6.3%. The receptor was isolated from a man younger than 30 in good health. The chain couples TRBV27 to TRBJ2-3; no definite D call. The sequencing sample was made of blood. The CDR3 DNA reads as TGTGCCAGCAGTTTAATCATACAGCCCCGACACGACTCTAGCACAGATACGCAGTATTTT. Amino acid sequence: CASSLIIQPRHDSSTDTQYF.